The next 4 T cell receptor beta chains were all read from a single sample in a study of cytomegalovirus exposure and HLA in healthy donors. Sequencing was performed with immunoSEQ multiplex PCR; in TCRdb, only in-frame clones are kept and a portion is missing. The sample has 220,000 or so clones, about 90% seen once. Sequencing input: PBMCs. The receptor source for this set is a woman aged 18-30 years in good health and CMV-seronegative.

The chain has TRBV2 and TRBJ2-5, with TRBD1 matching 7 bases. This CDR3 contains 17 residues. The germline gives CDR1 SNHLY, CDR2 FYNNEI. The V segment lost 0 bases and the J segment 0 bases; nucleotides outside the gene matches: 7. CDR3 in amino acids: CASSEAVGTDNQETQYF. The CDR3 DNA reads as TGTGCCAGCAGTGAAGCGGTAGGGACAGATAACCAAGAGACCCAGTACTTC.

The chain carries TRBV7-7 and TRBJ1-1; 9 positions match TRBD1. V shed 5 bases, J shed 4 bases, and the junction held 2 bases outside the gene matches. The CDR3 is 13 amino acids. CDR1 and CDR2 (germline): SSHAT, FNYEAQ (reference sequence). CDR3 in amino acids: CASSTDRGTEAFF. CDR3 coding DNA: TGTGCCAGCAGCACGGACAGGGGCACTGAAGCTTTCTTT.

This sequence joins TRBV2 and TRBJ2-1, with TRBD2 identical over 7 bases. Germline CDR1 SNHLY, CDR2 FYNNEI. This CDR3 contains 14 residues. Germline trimming cut 6 bases from V and 3 bases from J; bases unmatched to any gene: 5. The CDR3 sequence is CASSVLADYNEQFF. The CDR3 DNA follows: TGTGCCAGCAGCGTTCTAGCGGACTACAATGAGCAGTTCTTC.

The V and J genes are TRBV10-2 and TRBJ1-1; D is unresolved. V was pared by 3 bases and J by 11 bases, with 22 bases between. The CDR3 totals 15 residues. Germline lookup yields CDR1 WSHSY and CDR2 SAAADI. CDR3 residues: CASSEISGFGIVAFF. The CDR3 DNA reads as TGCGCCAGCAGTGAAATCTCGGGTTTTGGAATTGTGGCTTTCTTT.